This TCR beta chain was retrieved from a study of T cell repertoires in cytomegalovirus infection. Study details: The authors used CMV epitopes that were HLA-C-restricted (recently identified) and HLA-B-restricted (well studied). Public TCR beta signatures were indicative of both CMV infection and a matching HLA type. Overall study results and limits: Ex vivo, HLA-C-restricted CMV-specific TCR beta clonotypes prevailed over the rest of the response. Cumulated frequencies of public TCR beta families served to identify carriers of CMV plus the relevant HLA.

A word on this clonotype: What it binds is not known. A much more abundant neighbour one base away suggests this may be a read error.

A single record per CDR3 protein comes from TCRdb applying MiXCR to the reads. In the table there are approximately 990,000 distinct CDR3 sequences, approximately 31% of which are singletons. Trimming took 0 bases from V and 2 from J, leaving 2 bases between them. The CDR3 is made up of 12 amino acids. Germline V gene sequence: CDR1 SGDLS, CDR2 YYNGEE. This sequence originates from a human donor in good health (CMV status not recorded). Some clones in this sample may be carry-over from other donors' samples. The rearrangement uses TRBV9 and TRBJ1-1; D is unclear. Sequenced material: cultured CD8+ T cells from PBMCs, taken from culture after CMV antigen stimulation. The CDR3 DNA sequence: TGTGCCAGCAGCGTAGATAACACTGAAGCTTTCTTT. Residues: CASSVDNTEAFF.